The clone carrying this TCR beta chain was recorded many times. Its antigen is as yet unknown. TCRdb itself ran the reads through MiXCR, one entry per CDR3 protein. The sample has approximately 190,000 distinct CDR3 sequences, approximately 30% seen once. This CDR3 has 13 amino acids. Germline V gene sequence: CDR1 LNHDA, CDR2 SQIVND (reference sequence). V lost 6 bases and J 7 bases, leaving 13 bases between the germline ends. The record originates from a study of T cell repertoires in cytomegalovirus infection. Whole-study context: Public TCR beta signatures provided an indication of both CMV infection and a matching HLA type.

Study observations and caveats: The ex vivo response was dominated by HLA-C-restricted CMV-specific TCR beta clonotypes.

The TCR originated in a human donor in good health (CMV status not recorded). Some clones in this sample may be carry-over from other donors' samples. Input material: PBMCs. The J gene is TRBJ1-5, the V gene TRBV19; tentative D call: TRBD1 (5 bases). The CDR3: CASSPGPRQPQHF. The CDR3 nucleotides are TGTGCCAGTAGCCCAGGGCCTCGACAGCCCCAGCATTTT.